Following are 27 T cell receptor beta chains from one sample sequenced in a study of early stage breast cancer tumors. Libraries were prepared by immunoSEQ multiplex PCR; TCRdb keeps only in-frame clonotypes and omits some of them. The sample records 65,000 to 75,000 clones, 80% being singletons. What was sequenced was blood. Every receptor here comes from a person aged 35-55 years with breast cancer.

On this clone itself: The sample has other DNA sequences that encode this CDR3 too. The gene calls are TRBV7-9 and TRBJ1-1; D gene ambiguous. Germline V gene sequence: CDR1 SEHNR, CDR2 FQNEAQ (reference sequence). Trimming stripped 1 base from V and 0 bases from J, with 6 bases between. This CDR3 is built from 14 residues. The CDR3 protein is CASSLVIMNTEAFF. As DNA, the CDR3 is TGTGCCAGCAGCTTAGTTATCATGAACACTGAAGCTTTCTTT.

The V and J genes are TRBV18 and TRBJ2-1; possibly TRBD1 or TRBD2 for D (6 bases each). V was pared by 6 bases and J by 3 bases, with 18 bases between. The CDR3 has 16 amino acids. Looked up from germline, CDR1 is KGHSH and CDR2 is LQKENI. The DNA of the CDR3 is TGTGCCAGCTCCTCTAAGGGGGGAGATAACTACAATGAGCAGTTCTTC. Translated: CASSSKGGDNYNEQFF.

V is TRBV6-1 and J is TRBJ2-7; no firm D call. V was shortened by 1 base and J by 3 bases, with 10 bases between the two germline ends. Looked up from germline, CDR1 is MNHNS and CDR2 is SASEGT. The CDR3 has 14 amino acids. The CDR3 DNA is TGTGCCAGCAGTGAAGGCGGAACGTACTACGAGCAGTACTTC. Translated: CASSEGGTYYEQYF.

The rearrangement links TRBV25-1 to TRBJ2-5; 9 positions agree with TRBD2. V lost 4 bases to trimming and J lost 5 bases; unmatched junction nucleotides: 2. CDR3 size: 13 residues. In germline, CDR1 is MGHDK, CDR2 SYGVNS. The CDR3 protein is CASSVAGGETQYF. The CDR3 DNA sequence: TGTGCCAGCAGTGTTGCGGGAGGGGAGACCCAGTACTTC.

This chain links TRBV18 with TRBJ1-1; no clear D gene. The CDR3 has 14 residues. V lost 4 bases to trimming and J lost 0 bases, with 9 bases between them. Germline assignment: CDR1 KGHSH and CDR2 LQKENI. In DNA form, the CDR3 reads TGTGCCAGCTCACAACGCAATCTGAACACTGAAGCTTTCTTT. This gives the protein CASSQRNLNTEAFF. Combining the CDR3 with reference TRBV18 and TRBJ1-1 gives the whole variable domain NAGVMQNPRHLVRRRGQEARLRCSPMKGHSHVYWYRQLPEEGLKFMVYLQKENIIDESGMPKERFSAEFPKEGPSILRIQQVVRGDSAAYFCASSQRNLNTEAFFGQGTRLTVV.

The chain is built from TRBV27 and TRBJ1-4, with a weak D call TRBD1 (5 bases). CDR1 MNHEY and CDR2 SMNVEV come from the germline V gene (reference sequence). This CDR3 has 13 residues. V was clipped by 4 bases and J by 3 bases, with 6 bases between them. For the CDR3, the DNA is TGTGCCAGCAGTTGGGGGGCTAATGAAAAACTGTTTTTT. It translates to CASSWGANEKLFF.

The V call is TRBV19, the J call TRBJ1-2; D call uncertain. The CDR3 covers 11 residues. V lost 10 bases, J lost 7 bases, and 13 bases lay in between. The V gene's germline CDR1 is LNHDA and CDR2 SQIVND (reference sequence). In nucleotides, the CDR3 is TGTGCCATCTCTAGCGGGCGTGGCTACACCTTC. Its protein product is CAISSGRGYTF.

The chain has TRBV7-6 and TRBJ2-7, with D uncertain. V lost 5 bases and J 7 bases, leaving 15 bases between the germline ends. This CDR3 comprises 13 residues. The germline V gene has CDR1 SGHVS and CDR2 FNYEAQ. The CDR3 here is CASSPHLVKEQYF. DNA of the CDR3: TGTGCCAGCAGCCCCCATCTCGTGAAGGAGCAGTACTTC.

This chain uses TRBV30 with TRBJ2-7; 11 bases align to TRBD2. The CDR3 extends over 15 amino acids. Germline CDR1 reads GTSNPN; CDR2 reads SVGIG (reference sequence). The V and J ends lost 3 bases and 3 bases, in that order; junction bases with no gene match: 7. The CDR3 region has the DNA TGTGCCTGGAGGAATAGCGGGAGGGCCCTCTACGAGCAGTACTTC. Its translation is CAWRNSGRALYEQYF.

The DNA of the CDR3 is TGTGCCAGCTCACGGAGTAGCGTAAACTCCTACGAGCAGTACTTC. It encodes CASSRSSVNSYEQYF. The genes are TRBV7-2 and TRBJ2-7, with D possibly TRBD2 on 5 matching bases. The CDR3 is 15 residues long. CDR1 is SGHTA, CDR2 FQGNSA, per germline. V shed 8 bases and J shed 0 bases, with 17 bases lying between them. Looking up the rest from reference TRBV7-2 and TRBJ2-7 gives the full variable domain: GAGVSQSPSNKVTEKGKDVELRCDPISGHTALYWYRQSLGQGLEFLIYFQGNSAPDKSGLPSDRFSAERTGGSVSTLTIQRTQQEDSAVYLCASSRSSVNSYEQYFGPGTRLTVT.

This chain joins TRBV5-4 and TRBJ2-5, with D perhaps TRBD1 (6 bases). V lost 2 bases and J 0 bases, leaving 8 bases between the germline ends. CDR1 is SGHNT, CDR2 YYREEE, per germline (reference sequence). The CDR3 length is 14 residues. The CDR3 reads CASSLQGNQETQYF. For the CDR3, the DNA is TGTGCCAGCAGCTTACAGGGAAACCAAGAGACCCAGTACTTC.

The gene calls are TRBV18 and TRBJ2-1; 8 bases fit TRBD1. The V gene's germline CDR1 is KGHSH and CDR2 LQKENI. The V and J ends lost 3 bases and 7 bases, in that order; junction bases with no gene match: 2. The CDR3 covers 13 residues. CDR3 protein: CASSPRTGNEQFF. CDR3 in DNA: TGTGCCAGCTCACCTAGGACAGGGAATGAGCAGTTCTTC.

To note about this clone: Distinct nucleotide sequences in the sample also encode this CDR3. The chain has TRBV5-1 and TRBJ2-5; TRBD1 matches 7 bases. Germline CDR1 SGHRS, CDR2 YFSETQ. This CDR3 comprises 14 residues. The V and J ends lost 4 bases and 5 bases, in that order; junction bases with no gene match: 8. The CDR3 spells CASSPQGSGETQYF. Written as DNA, the CDR3 is TGCGCCAGCAGCCCACAGGGGTCAGGGGAGACCCAGTACTTC.

The chain couples TRBV6-1 to TRBJ2-1; possible D gene TRBD1, 5 bases. V lost 10 bases and J 9 bases, leaving 13 bases between the germline ends. The germline CDR1 and CDR2 sequences are MNHNS and SASEGT. The CDR3 spans 11 residues. DNA of the CDR3: TGTGCCACCAGGGTGCTGGGTGAGCAGTTCTTC. Amino acids: CATRVLGEQFF.

This rearrangement joins TRBV7-9 to TRBJ2-7, with TRBD2 matching over 8 bases. Germline V gene lookup returns CDR1 SEHNR and CDR2 FQNEAQ (reference sequence). V shed 4 bases and J 4 bases; nucleotides not matched to a gene: 12. This CDR3 comprises 16 residues. CDR3 protein: CASSSPGSGSSYEQYF. The CDR3 nucleotides are TGTGCCAGCAGCTCTCCGGGGAGCGGGAGTTCGTACGAGCAGTACTTC.

The chain couples TRBV2 to TRBJ2-1; D possibly corresponds to TRBD1 (6 bases). CDR1 is SNHLY and CDR2 is FYNNEI in the germline V gene. V was trimmed by 5 bases and J by 6 bases, leaving 11 bases between them. The CDR3 runs 13 residues. The CDR3 here is CASSKQGGNEQFF. The CDR3 nucleotides are TGTGCCAGCAGTAAACAGGGCGGCAATGAGCAGTTCTTC.

This clone was counted a few times. The chain uses TRBV15 and TRBJ2-3; 8 bases are shared with TRBD1. The V gene end was trimmed by 0 bases and the J gene end by 6 bases; junction bases not matched to a gene: 5. Per germline, CDR1 LNHNV and CDR2 YYDKDF (reference sequence). There are 15 residues in the CDR3. For the CDR3, the DNA is TGTGCCACCAGCAGAGAGTCAGGGGGCTCGGATACGCAGTATTTT. This codes for CATSRESGGSDTQYF.

CDR3 coding DNA: TGTGCCAGCAGCTTGAACACTGAAGCTTTCTTT. The encoded protein is CASSLNTEAFF. V usage is TRBV11-2 and J usage is TRBJ1-1, with unresolved D. The V end was cut by 3 bases, the J end by 1 base, with 0 bases between. The CDR3 has 11 amino acids. Germline loops: CDR1 SGHAT, CDR2 FQNNGV. The full variable domain, its missing parts supplied by reference TRBV11-2 and TRBJ1-1, is EAGVAQSPRYKIIEKRQSVAFWCNPISGHATLYWYQQILGQGPKLLIQFQNNGVVDDSQLPKDRFSAERLKGVDSTLKIQPAKLEDSAVYLCASSLNTEAFFGQGTRLTVV.

The chain is built from TRBV10-3 and TRBJ2-5, with D perhaps TRBD1 or TRBD2 (5 bases each). Germline V gene lookup returns CDR1 ENHRY and CDR2 SYGVKD. Trimming shortened V by 6 bases and J by 3 bases, and 14 bases separated the two germline ends. The CDR3 runs to 14 residues. The CDR3 sequence is CAISPWDGEETQYF. The CDR3, as DNA: TGTGCCATCAGCCCCTGGGACGGAGAAGAGACCCAGTACTTC.

The genes are TRBV30 and TRBJ1-4; no definite D call. The CDR3 length is 10 residues. Germline CDR1 and CDR2: GTSNPN and SVGIG (reference sequence). The CDR3 here is CVGFYEKLFF. CDR3 DNA: TGTGTAGGGTTCTACGAAAAACTGTTTTTT.

V is TRBV18 and J is TRBJ2-2; D remains unclear. The germline V gene encodes CDR1 KGHSH and CDR2 LQKENI. The ends were cut back, 4 bases at V and 5 bases at J, with 11 bases in the middle. This CDR3 has 14 residues. DNA of the CDR3: TGTGCCAGCTCACTTATAGAATCAACCGGGGAGCTGTTTTTT. The encoded protein is CASSLIESTGELFF.

The chain combines TRBV4-1 with TRBJ1-5; unclear D gene. Germline values: CDR1 MGHRA, CDR2 YSYEKL. CDR3 length: 16 amino acids. V shed 1 base and J shed 0 bases, with 10 bases lying between them. The chain's CDR3 is CASSQGPGHSNQPQHF. In nucleotides, the CDR3 is TGCGCCAGCAGCCAAGGTCCGGGCCATAGCAATCAGCCCCAGCATTTT.

The chain uses TRBV30 and TRBJ1-5; D perhaps matches TRBD1 (6 bases). This CDR3 region has 13 residues. V lost 5 bases and J 3 bases, leaving 11 bases between the germline ends. CDR1 GTSNPN and CDR2 SVGIG come from the germline V gene (reference sequence). The CDR3 sequence: CAWVRQDNQPQHF. For the CDR3, the DNA is TGTGCCTGGGTGAGACAGGACAATCAGCCCCAGCATTTT.

To note about this clone: The sample holds other DNA sequences that translate to the same CDR3. This chain uses TRBV12-5 with TRBJ2-5; no reliable D call. The germline V gene has CDR1 LGHNT and CDR2 FRNRAP. The CDR3 has 14 amino acids. V was pared by 1 base and J by 1 base, with 7 bases between. CDR3 in amino acids: CASGLGQLQETQYF. CDR3 bases: TGTGCTAGTGGTTTGGGGCAGCTCCAAGAGACCCAGTACTTC.

The rearrangement links TRBV2 to TRBJ2-2; 10 positions agree with TRBD2. The CDR3 is 18 residues long. Trimming took 1 base from V and 4 from J; bases not matched to a gene: 9. Germline V CDR1 and CDR2: SNHLY, FYNNEI. This CDR3 is CASSEGRLAGVGTGELFF. For the CDR3, the DNA is TGTGCCAGCAGTGAAGGAAGGCTAGCGGGAGTCGGCACCGGGGAGCTGTTTTTT.

In this sample, this clone turned up a few times. DNA for the CDR3: TGTGCCAGCAGTGAACGTACATTTACAGATACGCAGTATTTT. Its protein product is CASSERTFTDTQYF. The chain joins TRBV2 to TRBJ2-3; D call uncertain. Trimming stripped 2 bases from V and 3 bases from J, with 9 bases between. CDR1 SNHLY and CDR2 FYNNEI come from the germline V gene. There are 14 residues in the CDR3.

This clone was counted a single time. The gene calls are TRBV7-3 and TRBJ2-1; 7 nucleotides agree with TRBD2. CDR1 is SGHTA and CDR2 is FQGTGA in the germline V gene. V lost 0 bases to trimming and J lost 2 bases; unmatched junction nucleotides: 7. The CDR3 contains 17 residues. CDR3 protein: CASSLTFGRVTYNEQFF. In DNA form, the CDR3 reads TGTGCCAGCAGCTTAACGTTTGGGAGGGTAACCTACAATGAGCAGTTCTTC.